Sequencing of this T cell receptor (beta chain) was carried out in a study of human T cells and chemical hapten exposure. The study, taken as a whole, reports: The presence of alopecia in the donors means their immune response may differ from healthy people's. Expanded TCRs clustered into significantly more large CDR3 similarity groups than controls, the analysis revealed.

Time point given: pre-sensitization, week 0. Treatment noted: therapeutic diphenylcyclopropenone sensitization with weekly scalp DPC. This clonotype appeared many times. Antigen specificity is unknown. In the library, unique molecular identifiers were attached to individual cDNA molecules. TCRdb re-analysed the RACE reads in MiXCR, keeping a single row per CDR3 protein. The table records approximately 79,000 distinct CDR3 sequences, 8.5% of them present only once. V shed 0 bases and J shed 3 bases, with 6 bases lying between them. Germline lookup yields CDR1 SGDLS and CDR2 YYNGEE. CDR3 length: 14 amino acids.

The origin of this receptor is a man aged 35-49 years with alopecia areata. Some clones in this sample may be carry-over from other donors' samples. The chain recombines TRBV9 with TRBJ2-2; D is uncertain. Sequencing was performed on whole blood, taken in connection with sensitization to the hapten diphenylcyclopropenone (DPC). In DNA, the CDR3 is TGTGCCAGCAGCGTAGAACAGTACACCGGGGAGCTGTTTTTT. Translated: CASSVEQYTGELFF.